This TCR beta chain was sequenced during a study of T cells in Graves' hyperthyroidism and ophthalmopathy. This clonotype has ten or more counts. It was RNA transcripts that yielded the amplified TCR beta CDR3 regions. The TCR CDR3 first-round RT-PCR relied on the HTBI primer set. One entry per CDR3 protein, called by TCRdb with MiXCR from the multiplex PCR reads. In the table there are some 620,000 distinct CDR3 sequences, 15% to 20% of which are singletons. The TCR sequence derives from a woman in her 30s with Graves' hyperthyroidism. Sequencing was done on a sample of blood.

Here the CDR3 reads CASSEGAVGNTIYF. The CDR3 nucleotides read TGTGCCAGCAGTGAAGGGGCAGTTGGAAACACCATATATTTT. This chain links TRBV2 with TRBJ1-3; D is unresolved. The CDR3 is 14 residues long. Germline V gene data show CDR1 as SNHLY and CDR2 as FYNNEI. V dropped 1 base and J dropped 3 bases, with 7 bases sitting between them.